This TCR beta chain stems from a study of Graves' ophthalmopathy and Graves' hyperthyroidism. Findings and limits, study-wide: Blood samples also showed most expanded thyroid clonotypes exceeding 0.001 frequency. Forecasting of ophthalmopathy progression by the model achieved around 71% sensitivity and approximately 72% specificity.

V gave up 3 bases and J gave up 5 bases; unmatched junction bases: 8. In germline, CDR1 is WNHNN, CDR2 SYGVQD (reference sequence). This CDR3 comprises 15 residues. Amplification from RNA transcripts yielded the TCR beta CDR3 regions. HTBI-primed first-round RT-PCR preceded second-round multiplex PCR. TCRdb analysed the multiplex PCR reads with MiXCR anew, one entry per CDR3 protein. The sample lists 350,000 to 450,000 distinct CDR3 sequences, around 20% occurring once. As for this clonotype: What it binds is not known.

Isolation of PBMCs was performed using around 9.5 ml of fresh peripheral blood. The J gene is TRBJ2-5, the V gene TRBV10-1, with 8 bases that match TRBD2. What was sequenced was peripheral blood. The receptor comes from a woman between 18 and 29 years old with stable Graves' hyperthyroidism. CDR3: CASSDGSSGSETQYF. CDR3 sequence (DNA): TGCGCCAGCAGTGACGGGTCTAGCGGGTCTGAGACCCAGTACTTC.